These T cell receptor beta chains were read from a single sample in a study of T cell responses to AZD1222 COVID-19 vaccine. The method was immunoSEQ multiplex PCR; TCRdb's version includes in-frame clones alone and lacks a portion of them. The table includes about 140,000 clones, under 95% detected once. The sample in question was peripheral blood, obtained 28 days after the second dose of the MenACWY control vaccine. The receptors stem from an adult who received the MenACWY meningococcal vaccine as a control. Each CDR3 is given with its conserved first and last residue. D genes are given only for firm matches. Rows may omit the clone size; those that give it use once, few, many or a size class.

j_call clone_size cdr3_length d_call v_call cdr3_aa cdr3_nt
TRBJ1-5 - 15 - TRBV21-1 CANWNTDVCNQPQHF TGTGCCAACTGGAACACAGATGTATGCAATCAGCCCCAGCATTTT
TRBJ1-2 few 16 - TRBV28 CASSESDTPGAYGYTF TGTGCCAGCAGCGAGTCGGACACCCCAGGAGCCTATGGCTACACCTTC
TRBJ2-1 - 15 TRBD2 TRBV19 CASTIIAGGPGEQFF TGTGCCAGTACAATTATAGCGGGGGGGCCAGGTGAGCAGTTCTTC
TRBJ2-3 - 17 TRBD2 TRBV7-6 CASSPRGRGGGADTQYF TGTGCCAGCAGCCCTCGGGGGCGGGGGGGCGGCGCAGATACGCAGTATTTT
TRBJ1-3 - 15 - TRBV7-3 CASSLGGGTGNTIYF TGTGCCAGCAGCTTAGGGGGAGGTACTGGAAACACCATATATTTT
TRBJ1-6 - 16 TRBD1 TRBV7-2 CASSLMGTGDMSPLHF TGTGCCAGCAGCTTAATGGGGACAGGGGATATGTCACCCCTCCACTTT
TRBJ2-2 - 14 - TRBV28 CASSLGHTTGELFF TGTGCCAGCAGTTTGGGGCACACTACCGGGGAGCTGTTTTTT
TRBJ1-5 - 15 - TRBV19 CASSIWGASNQPQHF TGTGCCAGTAGTATCTGGGGGGCTAGCAATCAGCCCCAGCATTTT
TRBJ1-2 - 13 - TRBV15 CATSRDGNYGYTF TGTGCCACCAGCAGAGACGGAAACTATGGCTACACCTTC
TRBJ1-2 - 14 TRBD1 TRBV9 CASSVGLGQAGYTF TGTGCCAGCAGCGTAGGCTTGGGACAGGCGGGATACACCTTC
TRBJ2-7 - 13 - TRBV27 CASAPRFSYEQYF TGTGCCAGCGCCCCCCGTTTTTCCTACGAGCAGTACTTC
TRBJ1-1 once 12 - TRBV11-3 CASRVRRAEAFF TGTGCCAGCAGAGTGAGGCGGGCAGAAGCTTTCTTT
TRBJ1-5 - 13 - TRBV19 CASSDSRNQPQHF TGTGCCAGTAGCGACAGCCGCAATCAGCCCCAGCATTTT
TRBJ1-1 once 14 TRBD1 TRBV7-2 CASSLKTGGSEAFF TGTGCCAGCAGCTTAAAAACAGGGGGGTCTGAAGCTTTCTTT
TRBJ2-3 - 14 - TRBV10-3 CAISDLLGTDTQYF TGTGCCATCAGTGACCTGCTGGGCACAGATACGCAGTATTTT
TRBJ2-7 - 15 - TRBV3-1/TRBV3-2 CASSLRTSGSYEQYF TGTGCCAGCAGCCTCAGGACAAGCGGATCCTACGAGCAGTACTTC
TRBJ2-7 - 16 TRBD2 TRBV4-2 CASSQQGLAALREQYF TGTGCCAGCAGCCAACAAGGACTAGCGGCCCTTCGGGAGCAGTACTTC
TRBJ2-3 once 15 - TRBV5-1 CASSSTHSSTDTQYF TGCGCCAGCAGCTCCACCCATTCTAGCACAGATACGCAGTATTTT
TRBJ2-7 - 15 TRBD2 TRBV3-1/TRBV3-2 CASSPTAGVYYEQYF TGTGCCAGCAGCCCAACGGCGGGAGTGTATTACGAGCAGTACTTC
TRBJ1-1 - 16 TRBD1 TRBV19 CASIPPLGQGKSEAFF TGTGCCAGTATCCCCCCCCTAGGACAGGGAAAATCTGAAGCTTTCTTT
TRBJ2-7 - 14 - TRBV6-2/TRBV6-3 CASSARTAHYEQYF TGTGCCAGCAGTGCAAGGACAGCCCACTACGAGCAGTACTTC
TRBJ2-1 - 16 - TRBV19 CASSMGLVSSYNEQFF TGTGCCAGTAGTATGGGCTTGGTGAGCTCCTACAATGAGCAGTTCTTC
TRBJ1-1 - 15 TRBD1 TRBV15 CATSTDATGTTEAFF TGTGCCACCAGCACCGACGCGACAGGGACCACTGAAGCTTTCTTT
TRBJ2-6 few 14 - TRBV10-3 CAIGQGSGANVLTF TGTGCCATCGGCCAGGGCTCTGGGGCCAACGTCCTGACTTTC
TRBJ1-1 - 13 - TRBV7-9 CASSFLTATEAFF TGTGCCAGCAGCTTCCTCACGGCCACTGAAGCTTTCTTT
TRBJ2-2 - 19 TRBD1 TRBV7-7 CASSSGSGTGGSITGELFF TGTGCCAGCAGCTCTGGTTCCGGGACAGGGGGAAGTATTACCGGGGAGCTGTTTTTT
TRBJ2-5 - 15 - TRBV18 CASSPLSGKLETQYF TGTGCCAGCTCACCACTATCCGGGAAGCTGGAGACCCAGTACTTC
TRBJ2-7 - 14 - TRBV3-1/TRBV3-2 CASSNRETPYEQYF TGTGCCAGCAGCAACAGGGAAACTCCCTACGAGCAGTACTTC
TRBJ2-5 - 18 - TRBV9 CASSPDPRPGRVGETQYF TGTGCCAGCAGCCCCGACCCGAGGCCCGGGAGAGTGGGCGAGACCCAGTACTTC
TRBJ2-2 - 15 - TRBV18 CASSQSQGHTGELFF TGTGCCAGCTCACAATCTCAGGGTCACACCGGGGAGCTGTTTTTT
TRBJ2-3 - 17 TRBD2 TRBV2 CASRVSGGAESTDTQYF TGTGCCAGCAGGGTGAGCGGGGGGGCCGAAAGCACAGATACGCAGTATTTT
TRBJ2-2 - 16 TRBD2 TRBV7-3 CASSPRLAGDLGELFF TGTGCCAGCAGCCCTAGACTAGCGGGAGATCTCGGGGAGCTGTTTTTT
TRBJ2-2 - 13 - TRBV7-9 CASSLVGDGELFF TGTGCCAGCAGCTTGGTCGGGGACGGGGAGCTGTTTTTT
TRBJ2-5 - 15 - TRBV3-1/TRBV3-2 CASSPIGQGQETQYF TGTGCCAGCAGCCCCATAGGCCAGGGCCAAGAGACCCAGTACTTC
TRBJ2-1 - 15 - TRBV27 CASSLSGTAYNEQFF TGTGCCAGCAGTTTATCTGGGACCGCCTACAATGAGCAGTTCTTC
TRBJ2-6 - 15 - TRBV19 CASSIEGYGANVLTF TGTGCCAGTAGTATAGAGGGGTACGGGGCCAACGTCCTGACTTTC
TRBJ2-5 few 14 - TRBV3-1/TRBV3-2 CASSQMGPQETQYF TGTGCCAGCAGCCAAATGGGTCCCCAAGAGACCCAGTACTTC
TRBJ2-1 - 16 TRBD2 TRBV9 CASSPNRLAGGNEQFF TGTGCCAGCAGCCCCAACCGACTAGCGGGTGGAAATGAGCAGTTCTTC
TRBJ1-6 - 16 TRBD1 TRBV6-5 CASSSRQGAGNSPLHF TGTGCCAGCAGTTCAAGACAGGGGGCGGGCAATTCACCCCTCCACTTT
TRBJ2-1 - 14 - TRBV9 CASSVGGGDNEQFF TGTGCCAGCAGCGTAGGTGGCGGGGACAATGAGCAGTTCTTC
TRBJ1-6 - 15 TRBD1 TRBV18 CASSPPGRGDSPLHF TGTGCCAGCTCACCACCGGGCAGGGGGGACTCACCCCTCCACTTT
TRBJ2-7 few 14 - TRBV28 CASSLLPGVYEQYF TGTGCCAGCAGTTTATTGCCGGGAGTGTACGAGCAGTACTTC
TRBJ1-1 - 13 - TRBV5-1 CASSLGQITEAFF TGCGCCAGCAGCTTGGGACAGATCACTGAAGCTTTCTTT
TRBJ2-7 - 11 - TRBV20-1 CSARADSEQYF TGCAGTGCTAGAGCAGACTCCGAGCAGTACTTC
TRBJ1-2 - 15 - TRBV19 CASSIAPHRDYGYTF TGTGCCAGTAGTATAGCCCCCCACAGGGACTATGGCTACACCTTC
TRBJ1-4 - 14 TRBD1 TRBV28 CASRPQGAEEKLFF TGTGCCAGCAGACCACAGGGGGCGGAAGAAAAACTGTTTTTT
TRBJ2-1 - 16 - TRBV7-9 CASSLGGGGPYNEQFF TGTGCCAGCAGCTTAGGTGGGGGGGGCCCCTACAATGAGCAGTTCTTC
TRBJ1-5 - 12 - TRBV10-3 CAISGSNQPQHF TGTGCCATCAGTGGCAGCAATCAGCCCCAGCATTTT
TRBJ2-3 - 16 TRBD2 TRBV2 CASSSHSGESTDTQYF TGTGCCAGCAGTTCACATAGCGGGGAGAGCACAGATACGCAGTATTTT
TRBJ2-1 - 13 - TRBV5-6 CASSFRDLNEQFF TGTGCCAGCAGCTTTCGGGATTTGAATGAGCAGTTCTTC
TRBJ2-1 - 15 TRBD2 TRBV28 CASRLGGSSYNEQFF TGTGCCAGCAGGCTGGGGGGGAGCTCCTACAATGAGCAGTTCTTC
TRBJ1-2 - 13 - TRBV28 CASIPQGHYGYTF TGTGCCAGCATTCCTCAGGGGCACTATGGCTACACCTTC
TRBJ2-7 few 15 TRBD2 TRBV11-1 CASSSLAVNSYEQYF TGTGCCAGCAGCTCACTAGCGGTGAACTCCTACGAGCAGTACTTC
TRBJ1-3 - 15 - TRBV5-8 CASNMDGGSGNTIYF TGTGCCAGCAATATGGACGGCGGCTCTGGAAACACCATATATTTT
TRBJ2-3 once 15 TRBD2 TRBV19 CASSRGRATTDTQYF TGTGCCAGTAGTCGCGGGAGGGCTACCACAGATACGCAGTATTTT
TRBJ1-1 once 14 TRBD1 TRBV7-9 CASSLGTGRLEAFF TGTGCCAGCAGCTTAGGGACAGGGCGCCTTGAAGCTTTCTTT
TRBJ2-7 once 12 - TRBV12-3/TRBV12-4 CASSPGGDEQYF TGTGCCAGCAGTCCCGGAGGGGACGAGCAGTACTTC
TRBJ1-1 - 15 TRBD1 TRBV2 CASSVQGATNTEAFF TGTGCCAGCAGTGTACAGGGGGCGACGAACACTGAAGCTTTCTTT
TRBJ2-7 once 16 TRBD1 TRBV3-1/TRBV3-2 CASSQDWGQGVYEQYF TGTGCCAGCAGCCAAGATTGGGGACAGGGGGTCTACGAGCAGTACTTC